This entry lists 17 T cell receptor beta chains sequenced from one sample in a study of blood T cells in healthy people across ages. A sample-barcoded 5' primer and a J-beta primer mix were used in a second PCR of roughly 6 to 12 cycles. TCRdb passed the 5' RACE reads through MiXCR, listing each CDR3 protein once. Of about 1.6 million distinct CDR3 sequences in the sample, almost 35% were seen once. Source material: blood. These receptors came from a woman aged 30 to 39 in good health.

The rearrangement joins TRBV6-5 to TRBJ2-1; D gene unclear. The CDR3 sequence is 14 residues long. V lost 6 bases and J 9 bases, leaving 18 bases between the germline ends. CDR1 and CDR2 (germline): MNHEY, SVGAGI. CDR3 amino acids: CASRADSPSTEQFF. As DNA, the CDR3 is TGTGCCAGCAGGGCCGACTCCCCGAGCACTGAGCAGTTCTTC.

J is TRBJ1-4 and V is TRBV27; TRBD1 matches at 9 bases. The CDR3 has 17 amino acids. Germline assignment: CDR1 MNHEY and CDR2 SMNVEV (reference sequence). The V segment lost 5 bases and the J segment 0 bases; nucleotides outside the gene matches: 7. The CDR3 protein is CASSTRTGDATNEKLFF. The CDR3 DNA follows: TGTGCCAGCAGTACCCGGACAGGGGATGCAACTAATGAAAAACTGTTTTTT.

V gene TRBV2 combines with J gene TRBJ2-5; D possibly uses TRBD1 or TRBD2 (5 bases each). Germline-derived CDR1 and CDR2 are SNHLY and FYNNEI. This CDR3 is 10 amino acids long. V was trimmed by 8 bases and J by 9 bases, leaving 10 bases between them. The DNA for the CDR3 is TGTGCCAGCGCATTGGGGGCCCAGTACTTC. The encoded protein is CASALGAQYF.

The sample holds a few counts of this clonotype. The rearrangement links TRBV20-1 to TRBJ2-5, with a possible D match to TRBD2 (6 bases). V dropped 2 bases and J dropped 11 bases, with 24 bases sitting between them. The CDR3 spans 15 residues. Germline loops: CDR1 DFQATT, CDR2 SNEGSKA (reference sequence). The CDR3 nucleotides read TGCAGTGCTAGACCCTGGAGGCGCTCGGGAGATGAGCAGTACTTC. This gives the protein CSARPWRRSGDEQYF.

This clonotype was found a few times. J is TRBJ1-1 and V is TRBV4-1; a weak D match, TRBD1 (5 bases). This CDR3 comprises 15 residues. Germline loops: CDR1 MGHRA, CDR2 YSYEKL. The V and J ends lost 0 bases and 5 bases respectively, with 13 bases between them. The CDR3 DNA is TGCGCCAGCAGCCAAGATGGATATAAGGGGACTGAAGCTTTCTTT. Amino acid sequence: CASSQDGYKGTEAFF.

To note about this clonotype: A much larger clonotype is one base distant, so this may be a read error. The rearrangement joins TRBV6-6 to TRBJ2-4; 7 bases fit TRBD1. The CDR3 runs to 15 residues. Trimming took 7 bases from V and 6 from J; bases not matched to a gene: 12. Germline loops: CDR1 MNHNY, CDR2 SVGAGI (reference sequence). For the CDR3, the DNA is TGTGCCAGCAACCCCCGAGACAGGGTTCGAAACATTCAGTACTTC. This encodes CASNPRDRVRNIQYF.

This clonotype was observed a handful of times. The chain links TRBV6-1 to TRBJ2-1; no clear D. In germline, CDR1 is MNHNS, CDR2 SASEGT. The CDR3 runs 12 residues. V shed 7 bases and J shed 4 bases, with 8 bases lying between them. The CDR3: CASKGEYNEQFF. CDR3 DNA: TGTGCCAGCAAAGGTGAATACAATGAGCAGTTCTTC.

This chain uses TRBV7-2 with TRBJ2-7; the D gene is possibly TRBD2 (5 bases). Per the germline V gene, CDR1 is SGHTA and CDR2 is FQGNSA. The CDR3 consists of 13 residues. V was clipped by 5 bases and J by 4 bases, with 12 bases between them. CDR3 DNA: TGTGCCAGCAGCCCGGACTCTTATTACGAGCAGTACTTC. Translating gives CASSPDSYYEQYF.

This clonotype was counted between two and nine times. The V and J genes are TRBV18 and TRBJ1-2, with D maybe TRBD1 (6 bases). The CDR3 consists of 13 residues. V was trimmed by 2 bases and J by 8 bases, leaving 12 bases between them. CDR1 is KGHSH and CDR2 is LQKENI in the germline V gene. CDR3 sequence reads: CASSPLDSGGYTF. In nucleotides, the CDR3 is TGTGCCAGCTCACCATTGGACAGTGGCGGCTACACCTTC.

This clonotype was counted only a few times. CDR3 coding DNA: TGTGCCAGCAGTTACGGTCTGGCGACAGGTTACTACGAGCAGTACTTC. It is translated as CASSYGLATGYYEQYF. The V call is TRBV6-2 or TRBV6-3, the J call TRBJ2-7; possibly TRBD1 for D (6 bases). The V end lost 2 bases, the J end lost 3 bases, and 17 bases lay between the germline ends. The germline V gene has CDR1 MNHEY and CDR2 SVGEGT. The CDR3 spans 16 residues.

The chain couples TRBV27 to TRBJ1-2; 8 bases map to TRBD1. The CDR3 covers 15 residues. Germline CDR1 and CDR2: MNHEY and SMNVEV (reference sequence). V lost 5 bases to trimming and J lost 11 bases; unmatched junction nucleotides: 16. CDR3 DNA sequence: TGTGCCAGCAGTCTTTTTGGGACAGGCCCAGGGTGGTACACCTTC. This encodes CASSLFGTGPGWYTF.

The chain carries TRBV20-1 and TRBJ2-7; 9 bases match TRBD2. The germline gives CDR1 DFQATT, CDR2 SNEGSKA (reference sequence). The trim removed 0 bases at V and 2 bases at J, leaving 5 bases unmatched. The CDR3 has 15 amino acids. CDR3 DNA sequence: TGCAGTGCTAGAGATAGTCTAGCGGGGACCTACGAGCAGTACTTC. It encodes CSARDSLAGTYEQYF.

This clonotype was recorded at least ten times. This chain connects TRBV18 to TRBJ2-3, with D unresolved. Trimming cost V 8 bases and J 6 bases, with 12 bases left between them. The CDR3 spans 12 residues. Germline V gene sequence: CDR1 KGHSH, CDR2 LQKENI. The CDR3 sequence: CASSPETDTQYF. CDR3 coding DNA: TGTGCCAGCAGCCCTGAAACTGATACGCAGTATTTT.

This clonotype appeared a few times. The chain combines TRBV14 with TRBJ2-2, with no clear D. Germline CDR1 is SGHDN and CDR2 is FVKESK. V lost 2 bases, J lost 4 bases, and 8 bases lay in between. This CDR3 has 14 amino acids. This CDR3 reads CASSQSRGTGELFF. CDR3 DNA sequence: TGTGCCAGCAGCCAAAGTAGAGGCACCGGGGAGCTGTTTTTT.

Only a few counts were recorded for this clonotype. This chain links TRBV3-1 with TRBJ2-7; 8 nucleotides agree with TRBD1. The germline gives CDR1 LGHDT, CDR2 YNNKEL (reference sequence). V lost 4 bases and J lost 2; bases outside the gene matches: 7. This CDR3 spans 15 amino acids. The CDR3 reads CASSLRRDRTYEQYF. CDR3 DNA sequence: TGTGCCAGCAGCCTCCGAAGGGACAGGACCTACGAGCAGTACTTC.

The genes are TRBV5-1 and TRBJ2-2, with a tentative D call TRBD2 (5 bases). V lost 7 bases and J lost 5, with 15 bases in between. CDR1 is SGHRS, CDR2 YFSETQ, per germline. The CDR3 runs to 14 residues. CDR3 DNA sequence: TGCGCCAGCGGTACTAGGGAAGCAACCGGGGAGCTGTTTTTT. This sequence encodes CASGTREATGELFF.

The chain uses TRBV6-2 or TRBV6-3 and TRBJ2-7; no reliable D call. The CDR3 totals 15 residues. CDR1 MNHEY and CDR2 SVGEGT come from the germline V gene. V was pared by 6 bases and J by 0 bases, with 15 bases between. The CDR3 region has the DNA TGTGCCAGCAGGCTAACGGGCCTCAGCTCCTACGAGCAGTACTTC. Protein: CASRLTGLSSYEQYF.